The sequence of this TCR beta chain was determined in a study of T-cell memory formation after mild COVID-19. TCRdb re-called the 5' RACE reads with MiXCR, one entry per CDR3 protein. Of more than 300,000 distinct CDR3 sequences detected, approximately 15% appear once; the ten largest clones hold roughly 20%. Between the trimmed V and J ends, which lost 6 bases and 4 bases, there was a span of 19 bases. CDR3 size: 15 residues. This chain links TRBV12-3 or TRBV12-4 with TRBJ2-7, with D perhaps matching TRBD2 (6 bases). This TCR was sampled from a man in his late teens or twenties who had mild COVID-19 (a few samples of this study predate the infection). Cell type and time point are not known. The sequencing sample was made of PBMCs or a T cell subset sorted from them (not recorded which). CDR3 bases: TGTGCCAGCAGACCCCCCGGGGGTCCCATATACGAGCAGTACTTC. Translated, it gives CASRPPGGPIYEQYF.